The clone carrying this TCR beta chain appeared once. Its specificity is not known. The data are from a study of vaccination and CD4 T cells after COVID-19. Study in general: The convalescents comprised six males and four females, two of them Hispanic. Blood was drawn a median around 66 days post second dose, range 14 to 241. Whole-study findings and limits: There was no significant change from around 21 to 38 median reactive clonotypes. There were relatively few convalescent patients studied, and there were no early post-infection timepoints.

The CDR3 covers 13 residues. Germline V lookup: CDR1 MNHNS, CDR2 SASEGT. V lost 7 bases and J 1 base, leaving 10 bases between the germline ends. Treatment described: roughly ten-day PBMC culture with coronavirus spike peptide pools or control peptides (ViraFEST assay). Sequenced with the Oncomine TCR Beta short-read assay was DNA taken from cultured CD4+ T cells. TCRdb re-called the PCR reads through MiXCR, storing one row per CDR3 protein. This sample has about 13,000 distinct CDR3 sequences, with under 60% found just once. This chain uses TRBV6-1 with TRBJ1-1; D ambiguous. Sample: CD4+ T cells from blood, cultured in vitro. This receptor was identified in a human donor who had recovered from COVID-19. The CDR3, as DNA: TGTGCCAGCACGTATACGAGGAACACTGAAGCTTTCTTT. This translates into CASTYTRNTEAFF.